This T cell receptor (beta chain) was sequenced for a study of blood T cell repertoires in COVID-19. Study in general: The samples span acute and convalescent COVID-19 from the United States, Italy and Spain.

The repertoire was sequenced with immunoSEQ multiplex PCR; TCRdb's copy has only in-frame clones and lacks some. The sample carries 130,000 to 150,000 clones, 85% to 90% recorded once. The receptor was derived from a human donor in a cohort sampled during active COVID-19. The sample consisted of peripheral blood.

The CDR3 protein is CASSAGRGYGYTF. The CDR3 DNA follows: TGCGCCAGCAGCGCTGGCAGGGGCTATGGCTACACCTTC. The chain links TRBV23-1 to TRBJ1-2; the D gene is possibly TRBD1 (6 bases). TRBV23-1 is placed among ORFs of uncertain function. Trimming took off 6 bases at V and 4 bases at J, with 12 bases between the two ends. CDR3 size: 13 residues.